Listed here are 11 T cell receptor beta chains from one sample, sequenced in a study of blood T cell repertoires in COVID-19. TCRdb keeps only in-frame clones here, not all; method: immunoSEQ multiplex PCR. The table has about 140,000 clones, 80% to 90% seen once. The specimen was peripheral blood. Every receptor here comes from a woman in her sixties or seventies with acute or convalescent COVID-19.

The chain couples TRBV5-6 to TRBJ2-2; the D gene is possibly TRBD1 (5 bases). Trimming stripped 4 bases from V and 5 bases from J, with 9 bases between. In germline, CDR1 is SGHDT, CDR2 YYEEEE. CDR3 size: 13 residues. The CDR3 sequence: CASSLRVTGELFF. DNA for the CDR3: TGTGCCAGCAGCCTCAGGGTGACCGGGGAGCTGTTTTTT.

This rearrangement joins TRBV7-2 to TRBJ1-2; 8 nucleotides align to TRBD1. Germline CDR1 SGHTA, CDR2 FQGNSA. J lost 1 base, V lost 5 bases, and 9 bases had no gene match. The CDR3 has 16 amino acids. The CDR3 loop reads CASSPKTGDGNYGYTF. The DNA of the CDR3 is TGTGCCAGCAGCCCAAAGACAGGGGACGGTAACTATGGCTACACCTTC.

The chain is built from TRBV7-2 and TRBJ1-2, with TRBD1 as a possible D gene (5 bases). This CDR3 comprises 15 residues. The V end was cut by 5 bases, the J end by 2 bases, with 15 bases between. Germline assignment: CDR1 SGHTA and CDR2 FQGNSA. The CDR3 DNA sequence: TGTGCCAGCAGCCTATCCCTGGGGGGGAACTATGGCTACACCTTC. It codes for CASSLSLGGNYGYTF.

J is TRBJ1-2 and V is TRBV7-2, with 9 bases matching TRBD1. The V gene end was trimmed by 4 bases and the J gene end by 7 bases; junction bases not matched to a gene: 13. CDR1 SGHTA and CDR2 FQGNSA come from the germline V gene. This CDR3 comprises 16 residues. CDR3 nucleotide sequence: TGTGCCAGCAGCTCGCAAACCGGGACAGGGATTCTTGGCTACACCTTC. This codes for CASSSQTGTGILGYTF.

The chain joins TRBV30 to TRBJ1-1; D is possibly TRBD1 (6 bases). The CDR3 sequence is 14 residues long. V was cut by 1 base and J by 0 bases, with 9 bases left in between. The V gene's germline CDR1 is GTSNPN and CDR2 SVGIG (reference sequence). The CDR3 sequence: CAWSGRQVNTEAFF. In DNA form, the CDR3 reads TGTGCCTGGAGTGGCCGACAGGTGAACACTGAAGCTTTCTTT. Based on the CDR3 plus reference TRBV30 and TRBJ1-1, the full variable domain is SQTIHQWPATLVQPVGSPLSLECTVEGTSNPNLYWYRQAAGRGLQLLFYSVGIGQISSEVPQNLSASRPQDRQFILSSKKLLLSDSGFYLCAWSGRQVNTEAFFGQGTRLTVV.

V gene TRBV30 combines with J gene TRBJ1-6; D is perhaps TRBD1 (5 bases). This CDR3 is built from 15 residues. Germline CDR1 and CDR2: GTSNPN and SVGIG (reference sequence). The V and J ends lost 4 bases and 7 bases respectively, with 17 bases between them. This chain's CDR3 is CAWTLSGGRNSPLHF. The CDR3 nucleotides are TGTGCCTGGACCCTATCCGGGGGTCGGAATTCACCCCTCCACTTT.

The genes are TRBV11-1 and TRBJ2-1; 11 bases are shared with TRBD2. The germline V gene has CDR1 SGHAT and CDR2 FQDESV (reference sequence). J lost 8 bases, V lost 6 bases, and 12 bases had no gene match. The CDR3 consists of 16 residues. The CDR3 loop is CASSRWVAGGRDEQFF. The CDR3 nucleotides are TGTGCCAGCAGTCGTTGGGTAGCGGGGGGGCGCGATGAGCAGTTCTTC.

The rearrangement joins TRBV6-1 to TRBJ2-3; D may be TRBD1 (5 bases). Trimming left V 6 bases short and J 12 bases short, with 16 bases between. CDR1 MNHNS and CDR2 SASEGT come from the germline V gene. The CDR3 contains 12 residues. This CDR3 is CASRPGQNPQYF. The CDR3 nucleotides are TGTGCCAGCAGGCCAGGGCAAAATCCTCAGTATTTT.

The J gene is TRBJ2-7, the V gene TRBV9; 9 positions match TRBD1. The V segment lost 1 base and the J segment 3 bases; nucleotides outside the gene matches: 8. The CDR3 runs 16 residues. CDR1 and CDR2 from the germline V gene are SGDLS and YYNGEE. The CDR3 region has the DNA TGTGCCAGCAGCGTATTTGGGACAGGGAGTATCTACGAGCAGTACTTC. This codes for CASSVFGTGSIYEQYF.

This chain joins TRBV7-2 and TRBJ2-7; D possibly corresponds to TRBD1 (8 bases). The CDR3 is made up of 15 amino acids. Germline values: CDR1 SGHTA, CDR2 FQGNSA. Trimming stripped 6 bases from V and 4 bases from J, with 19 bases between. The CDR3 DNA follows: TGTGCCAGCAGTTTAATGACAGGGGAGGGGTACGAGCAGTACTTC. This codes for CASSLMTGEGYEQYF.

This chain uses TRBV12-3 or TRBV12-4 with TRBJ2-7; weak D call: TRBD1 (5 bases). The CDR3 has 13 amino acids. Between the trimmed V and J ends, which lost 7 bases and 8 bases, there was a span of 18 bases. The DNA for the CDR3 is TGTGCCAGCACCCCCCAGCCTGGGGCCCAGCAGTACTTC. Encoded protein: CASTPQPGAQQYF.